The T cell receptor (beta chain) described here comes from a study of blood T cell repertoires in COVID-19. Study context: T cells, B-cell-depleted T cells, or PBMCs supplied cDNA or gDNA.

Original methodology: Quantification of nucleated cells was approximated via reference gene primer amplification. Assay used: immunoSEQ multiplex PCR; TCRdb lists only in-frame clones, some missing. D and trimming were read from the DNA, whereas the V and J calls and clone size are those reported in that table. In the table there are over 200,000 clones, roughly 89% of which are singletons. There are 14 residues in the CDR3. V was cut by 1 base and J by 5 bases, with 10 bases left in between. Germline-derived CDR1 and CDR2 are SGHRS and YFSETQ. The specimen was peripheral blood. The TCR was taken from a man aged 25-40 years who had recovered from COVID-19. The rearrangement links TRBV5-1 to TRBJ1-5; D perhaps matches TRBD1 (5 bases). The CDR3 DNA reads as TGCGCCAGCAGCTTGTTACCGGGGGATCAGCCCCAGCATTTT. It is translated as CASSLLPGDQPQHF.